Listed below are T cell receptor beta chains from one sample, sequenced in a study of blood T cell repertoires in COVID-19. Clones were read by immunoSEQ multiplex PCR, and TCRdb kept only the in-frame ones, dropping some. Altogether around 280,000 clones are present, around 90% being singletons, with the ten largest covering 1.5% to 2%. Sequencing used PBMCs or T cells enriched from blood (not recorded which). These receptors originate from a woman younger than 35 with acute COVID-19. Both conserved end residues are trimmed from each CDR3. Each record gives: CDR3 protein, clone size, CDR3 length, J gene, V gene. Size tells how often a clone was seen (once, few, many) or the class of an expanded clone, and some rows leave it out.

cdr3_aa: ASSIGTGVPETQY; clone_size: .; cdr3_length: 13; j_call: TRBJ2-5; v_call: TRBV27
cdr3_aa: LGRANTGELF; clone_size: .; cdr3_length: 10; j_call: TRBJ2-2; v_call: TRBV30
cdr3_aa: ASSPTGDEDTGELF; clone_size: once; cdr3_length: 14; j_call: TRBJ2-2; v_call: TRBV18
cdr3_aa: ASIGNTEAF; clone_size: .; cdr3_length: 9; j_call: TRBJ1-1; v_call: TRBV3-1/TRBV3-2
cdr3_aa: ASSQQGTYEQY; clone_size: few; cdr3_length: 11; j_call: TRBJ2-7; v_call: TRBV5-1
cdr3_aa: ASSTAGDANTGELF; clone_size: .; cdr3_length: 14; j_call: TRBJ2-2; v_call: TRBV9
cdr3_aa: ASSPRGRYEQY; clone_size: .; cdr3_length: 11; j_call: TRBJ2-7; v_call: TRBV14
cdr3_aa: ASSPQSLLYEQY; clone_size: .; cdr3_length: 12; j_call: TRBJ2-7; v_call: TRBV5-1
cdr3_aa: AWSVQGETQY; clone_size: .; cdr3_length: 10; j_call: TRBJ2-5; v_call: TRBV30
cdr3_aa: AWSVVTSGRVETQY; clone_size: .; cdr3_length: 14; j_call: TRBJ2-5; v_call: TRBV30
cdr3_aa: SVESRQLRVTDTQY; clone_size: .; cdr3_length: 14; j_call: TRBJ2-3; v_call: TRBV29-1
cdr3_aa: ASSEGYYRANQEKLF; clone_size: .; cdr3_length: 15; j_call: TRBJ1-4; v_call: TRBV2
cdr3_aa: ASSLGVVQGAKTYEQY; clone_size: .; cdr3_length: 16; j_call: TRBJ2-7; v_call: TRBV28
cdr3_aa: ASSLDFGLLNTEAF; clone_size: .; cdr3_length: 14; j_call: TRBJ1-1; v_call: TRBV5-5
cdr3_aa: AWSGERLAGGRDTQY; clone_size: .; cdr3_length: 15; j_call: TRBJ2-3; v_call: TRBV30
cdr3_aa: ASSLSRDRVNEQF; clone_size: .; cdr3_length: 13; j_call: TRBJ2-1; v_call: TRBV7-6
cdr3_aa: ASSQGADYNEQF; clone_size: few; cdr3_length: 12; j_call: TRBJ2-1; v_call: TRBV6-2/TRBV6-3
cdr3_aa: ARPATGVSDSPLH; clone_size: .; cdr3_length: 13; j_call: TRBJ1-6; v_call: TRBV23-1
cdr3_aa: ASSLSQGGSEKLF; clone_size: few; cdr3_length: 13; j_call: TRBJ1-4; v_call: TRBV7-2
cdr3_aa: ASSAASGRVDEQF; clone_size: .; cdr3_length: 13; j_call: TRBJ2-1; v_call: TRBV7-3
cdr3_aa: ASSLMSSYNEQF; clone_size: .; cdr3_length: 12; j_call: TRBJ2-1; v_call: TRBV5-1
cdr3_aa: SLLTGTSLLETQY; clone_size: .; cdr3_length: 13; j_call: TRBJ2-5; v_call: TRBV29-1
cdr3_aa: ASRLSVVNSPLH; clone_size: few; cdr3_length: 12; j_call: TRBJ1-6; v_call: TRBV28
cdr3_aa: ASLGSGNTQY; clone_size: .; cdr3_length: 10; j_call: TRBJ2-3; v_call: TRBV6-6
cdr3_aa: ASSPGWLADGTDTQY; clone_size: .; cdr3_length: 15; j_call: TRBJ2-3; v_call: TRBV18
cdr3_aa: ASSRDRAYSTDTQY; clone_size: .; cdr3_length: 14; j_call: TRBJ2-3; v_call: TRBV19
cdr3_aa: ASSLSRLTAYEQY; clone_size: .; cdr3_length: 13; j_call: TRBJ2-7; v_call: TRBV3-1/TRBV3-2
cdr3_aa: ASSVSAGVDEQY; clone_size: .; cdr3_length: 12; j_call: TRBJ2-7; v_call: TRBV9
cdr3_aa: ASSPGGTGIYGYT; clone_size: .; cdr3_length: 13; j_call: TRBJ1-2; v_call: TRBV19
cdr3_aa: ASMKATGGDGYGYT; clone_size: .; cdr3_length: 14; j_call: TRBJ1-2; v_call: TRBV7-2
cdr3_aa: ASSLGLGDTGELF; clone_size: .; cdr3_length: 13; j_call: TRBJ2-2; v_call: TRBV5-1
cdr3_aa: ASWQGATSAELF; clone_size: .; cdr3_length: 12; j_call: TRBJ2-2; v_call: TRBV2
cdr3_aa: ASSWDRGRGSYNSPLH; clone_size: .; cdr3_length: 16; j_call: TRBJ1-6; v_call: TRBV7-8
cdr3_aa: ASSKGDTGNTIY; clone_size: .; cdr3_length: 12; j_call: TRBJ1-3; v_call: TRBV6-5
cdr3_aa: AWSVRRVAEAF; clone_size: .; cdr3_length: 11; j_call: TRBJ1-1; v_call: TRBV30
cdr3_aa: ASSFIYEQY; clone_size: .; cdr3_length: 9; j_call: TRBJ2-7; v_call: TRBV28
cdr3_aa: ASSQGTSGIYYEQY; clone_size: once; cdr3_length: 14; j_call: TRBJ2-7; v_call: TRBV6-2/TRBV6-3
cdr3_aa: ASSPLPMDTNTEAF; clone_size: .; cdr3_length: 14; j_call: TRBJ1-1; v_call: TRBV18
cdr3_aa: AWTQGISNSPLH; clone_size: .; cdr3_length: 12; j_call: TRBJ1-6; v_call: TRBV30
cdr3_aa: SVPTSGRGTQY; clone_size: .; cdr3_length: 11; j_call: TRBJ2-5; v_call: TRBV29-1
cdr3_aa: ASSEPTLAGLSTDTQY; clone_size: .; cdr3_length: 16; j_call: TRBJ2-3; v_call: TRBV7-9
cdr3_aa: AISESLGQGGTDTQY; clone_size: .; cdr3_length: 15; j_call: TRBJ2-3; v_call: TRBV10-3
cdr3_aa: ASSPYGNTEAF; clone_size: .; cdr3_length: 11; j_call: TRBJ1-1; v_call: TRBV12-3/TRBV12-4
cdr3_aa: ASSPALAGVRETQY; clone_size: .; cdr3_length: 14; j_call: TRBJ2-5; v_call: TRBV19
cdr3_aa: ASSEAGRGGSGYT; clone_size: .; cdr3_length: 13; j_call: TRBJ1-2; v_call: TRBV2
cdr3_aa: ASSIDLEQNTEAF; clone_size: .; cdr3_length: 13; j_call: TRBJ1-1; v_call: TRBV19
cdr3_aa: AGWTSGYTDTQY; clone_size: .; cdr3_length: 12; j_call: TRBJ2-3; v_call: TRBV30
cdr3_aa: ASSGGDKNIQY; clone_size: .; cdr3_length: 11; j_call: TRBJ2-4; v_call: TRBV2
cdr3_aa: ASMALGLGRGPTDTQY; clone_size: .; cdr3_length: 16; j_call: TRBJ2-3; v_call: TRBV19